This is a list of T cell receptor beta chains from one sample in a study of vaccination and CD4 T cells after COVID-19. These receptors' targets are unknown. TCRdb called the PCR reads again in MiXCR, with one record for every CDR3 protein. This table has about 24,000 distinct CDR3 sequences, less than 40% appearing once. The source material was CD4+ T cells from blood, cultured in vitro, sampled about 7 months after SARS-CoV-2 vaccination. The source of these receptors is a human donor who had recovered from COVID-19. CDR3s include the opening cysteine and the closing phenylalanine or tryptophan. The order of the fields is CDR3 protein, CDR3 DNA, clone size, CDR3 length, D gene, J gene, V gene. D genes are given only for firm matches. Rows may omit the clone size; those that give it use once, few, many or a size class.

CDR3aa: CASSYDRRMNTEAFF
CDR3nt: TGTGCCAGCAGTTACGACAGGCGGATGAACACTGAAGCTTTCTTT
abundance: NA
len: 15
d_gene: NA
j_gene: TRBJ1-1
v_gene: TRBV28

CDR3aa: CASSFLHTDTQYF
CDR3nt: TGTGCCAGCAGTTTCCTTCACACAGATACGCAGTATTTT
abundance: NA
len: 13
d_gene: NA
j_gene: TRBJ2-3
v_gene: TRBV28

CDR3aa: CSTTSGYYNEQFF
CDR3nt: TGCAGCACAACTAGCGGATACTACAATGAGCAGTTCTTC
abundance: few
len: 13
d_gene: TRBD2
j_gene: TRBJ2-1
v_gene: TRBV20-1

CDR3aa: CAATPGLGSTDTQYF
CDR3nt: TGTGCCGCCACCCCGGGACTGGGAAGCACAGATACGCAGTATTTT
abundance: few
len: 15
d_gene: NA
j_gene: TRBJ2-3
v_gene: TRBV7-9

CDR3aa: CASSLSGTGIGYGYTF
CDR3nt: TGTGCCAGCAGTTTAAGTGGGACAGGGATCGGCTATGGCTACACCTTC
abundance: NA
len: 16
d_gene: TRBD1
j_gene: TRBJ1-2
v_gene: TRBV28

CDR3aa: CATSSLNTGELFF
CDR3nt: TGTGCCACCAGCAGTCTGAACACCGGGGAGCTGTTTTTT
abundance: few
len: 13
d_gene: NA
j_gene: TRBJ2-2
v_gene: TRBV15

CDR3aa: CSARVAGNQPQHF
CDR3nt: TGCAGTGCTAGAGTGGCGGGAAATCAGCCCCAGCATTTT
abundance: medium-sized
len: 13
d_gene: NA
j_gene: TRBJ1-5
v_gene: TRBV20-1

CDR3aa: CASSQAVSYEQYF
CDR3nt: TGTGCCAGTAGCCAGGCAGTTTCCTACGAGCAGTACTTC
abundance: few
len: 13
d_gene: NA
j_gene: TRBJ2-7
v_gene: TRBV19

CDR3aa: CATSASGRRRTDTQYF
CDR3nt: TGTGCCACCAGTGCTAGCGGGAGGCGACGCACAGATACGCAGTATTTT
abundance: few
len: 16
d_gene: TRBD2
j_gene: TRBJ2-3
v_gene: TRBV24-1

CDR3aa: CASSSGAPAAPQPQHF
CDR3nt: TGTGCCAGCAGCTCGGGGGCTCCCGCCGCACCTCAGCCCCAGCATTTT
abundance: once
len: 16
d_gene: NA
j_gene: TRBJ1-5
v_gene: TRBV5-5

CDR3aa: CASNSVANTGELFF
CDR3nt: TGTGCCAGCAACTCCGTCGCGAACACCGGGGAGCTGTTTTTT
abundance: NA
len: 14
d_gene: NA
j_gene: TRBJ2-2
v_gene: TRBV6-1

CDR3aa: CASGAPGSYEQYF
CDR3nt: TGTGCCAGCGGCGCTCCGGGCTCCTACGAGCAGTACTTC
abundance: NA
len: 13
d_gene: NA
j_gene: TRBJ2-7
v_gene: TRBV28

CDR3aa: CSGEYQETQYF
CDR3nt: TGCAGTGGGGAGTACCAAGAGACCCAGTACTTC
abundance: NA
len: 11
d_gene: NA
j_gene: TRBJ2-5
v_gene: TRBV20-1

CDR3aa: CASYSAGTGDNEQFF
CDR3nt: TGTGCCAGCTACTCCGCCGGGACAGGGGACAATGAGCAGTTCTTC
abundance: few
len: 15
d_gene: TRBD1
j_gene: TRBJ2-1
v_gene: TRBV28

CDR3aa: CSAPFFGLEQYF
CDR3nt: NA
abundance: medium-sized
len: 12
d_gene: NA
j_gene: TRBJ2-7
v_gene: TRBV20-1

CDR3aa: CASTPSLLSGANVLTF
CDR3nt: TGTGCCAGCACCCCTAGCCTACTCTCTGGGGCCAACGTCCTGACTTTC
abundance: medium-sized
len: 16
d_gene: NA
j_gene: TRBJ2-6
v_gene: TRBV7-2

CDR3aa: CSAAGGSDEQYF
CDR3nt: TGCAGTGCTGCAGGGGGATCAGACGAGCAGTACTTC
abundance: medium-sized
len: 12
d_gene: TRBD1
j_gene: TRBJ2-7
v_gene: TRBV20-1

CDR3aa: CASRLAGTDTQYF
CDR3nt: TGTGCCAGCAGACTAGCGGGCACAGATACGCAGTATTTT
abundance: NA
len: 13
d_gene: TRBD2
j_gene: TRBJ2-3
v_gene: TRBV19

CDR3aa: CSAPPLLASETQYF
CDR3nt: TGCAGTGCTCCCCCCCTACTAGCCTCCGAGACCCAGTACTTC
abundance: NA
len: 14
d_gene: NA
j_gene: TRBJ2-5
v_gene: TRBV20-1

CDR3aa: CASSETTNQPQHF
CDR3nt: TGTGCCAGCAGTGAGACCACTAATCAGCCCCAGCATTTT
abundance: NA
len: 13
d_gene: NA
j_gene: TRBJ1-5
v_gene: TRBV6-1

CDR3aa: CAIKTSGGTDTQYF
CDR3nt: TGTGCCATCAAAACCAGCGGGGGGACAGATACGCAGTATTTT
abundance: NA
len: 14
d_gene: TRBD2
j_gene: TRBJ2-3
v_gene: TRBV10-3

CDR3aa: CASSLGTSGNIQYF
CDR3nt: TGTGCCAGCAGCCTCGGGACTAGCGGAAACATTCAGTACTTC
abundance: NA
len: 14
d_gene: TRBD2
j_gene: TRBJ2-4
v_gene: TRBV7-3

CDR3aa: CSAQPSDRVLQETQYF
CDR3nt: TGCAGTGCCCAACCCTCAGACAGGGTACTTCAAGAGACCCAGTACTTC
abundance: medium-sized
len: 16
d_gene: TRBD1
j_gene: TRBJ2-5
v_gene: TRBV20-1

CDR3aa: CASSSGTGDTQYF
CDR3nt: TGTGCCAGCAGCTCGGGGACCGGGGATACGCAGTATTTT
abundance: few
len: 13
d_gene: NA
j_gene: TRBJ2-3
v_gene: TRBV7-3

CDR3aa: CASTRRQGFDEQYF
CDR3nt: TGTGCCAGCACAAGACGACAGGGTTTCGACGAGCAGTACTTC
abundance: NA
len: 14
d_gene: TRBD1
j_gene: TRBJ2-7
v_gene: TRBV6-1

CDR3aa: CASSLASGGLYEQYF
CDR3nt: TGCGCCAGCAGCTTGGCTAGCGGGGGTCTGTACGAGCAGTACTTC
abundance: NA
len: 15
d_gene: TRBD2
j_gene: TRBJ2-7
v_gene: TRBV5-1

CDR3aa: CATSRTGRDRGRSDNEQFF
CDR3nt: TGTGCCACCAGCAGGACAGGCCGGGACAGGGGGCGCTCGGACAATGAGCAGTTCTTC
abundance: few
len: 19
d_gene: TRBD1
j_gene: TRBJ2-1
v_gene: TRBV15